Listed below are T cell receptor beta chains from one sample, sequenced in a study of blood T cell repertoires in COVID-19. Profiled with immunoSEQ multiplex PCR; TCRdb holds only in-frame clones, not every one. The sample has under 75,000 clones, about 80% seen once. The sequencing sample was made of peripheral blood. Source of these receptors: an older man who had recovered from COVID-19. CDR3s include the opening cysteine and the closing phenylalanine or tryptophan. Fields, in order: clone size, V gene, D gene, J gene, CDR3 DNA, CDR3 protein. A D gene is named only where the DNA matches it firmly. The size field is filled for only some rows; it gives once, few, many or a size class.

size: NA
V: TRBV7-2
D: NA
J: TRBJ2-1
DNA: TGTGCCAGCAGCTCGTCCTCCTACAATGAGCAGTTCTTC
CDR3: CASSSSSYNEQFF

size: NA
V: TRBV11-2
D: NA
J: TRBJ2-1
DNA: TGTGCCAGCAGCCCCCCGTTGAGCTACAATGAGCAGTTCTTC
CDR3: CASSPPLSYNEQFF

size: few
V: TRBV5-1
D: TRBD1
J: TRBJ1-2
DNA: TGCGCCAGCAGCCAGGGACAGGGGGATGGTGGCTACACCTTC
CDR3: CASSQGQGDGGYTF

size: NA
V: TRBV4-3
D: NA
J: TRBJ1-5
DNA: TGCGCCAGCAGCCAAGAGCGACAGTTGGGACAGCCCCAGCATTTT
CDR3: CASSQERQLGQPQHF

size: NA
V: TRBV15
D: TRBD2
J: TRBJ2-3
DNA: TGTGCCACCAGCAGAGGCCATCGAGGGCTAGCGGATGCAACGAGAATCTTAACGCAGTATTTT
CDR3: CATSRGHRGLADATRILTQYF

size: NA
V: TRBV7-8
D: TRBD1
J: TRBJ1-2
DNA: TGTGCCAGCAGCTCGGGACAGCAGTCTAACTATGGCTACACCTTC
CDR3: CASSSGQQSNYGYTF

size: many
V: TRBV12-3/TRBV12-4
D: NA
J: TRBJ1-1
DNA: TGTGCCAGCAGCCCCCCCTCTGCTGAAGCTTTCTTT
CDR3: CASSPPSAEAFF

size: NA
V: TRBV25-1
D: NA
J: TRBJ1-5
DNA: TGTGCCAGCAGCCCCCCAGGGGCTGAGAATCAGCCCCAGCATTTT
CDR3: CASSPPGAENQPQHF

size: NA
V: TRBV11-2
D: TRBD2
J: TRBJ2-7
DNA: TGTGCCAGCAGCTTAGCTCGGCGACTAGCGGGAGCCGAGCAGTACTTC
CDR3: CASSLARRLAGAEQYF

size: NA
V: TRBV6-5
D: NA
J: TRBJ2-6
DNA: TGTGCCAGTAGGACTCCCAGCTCTGGGGCCAACGTCCTGACTTTC
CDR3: CASRTPSSGANVLTF

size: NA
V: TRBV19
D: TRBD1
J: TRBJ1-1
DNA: TGTGCCAGTAGACCACGGACAGGGCATGATGAAGGGACTGAAGCTTTCTTT
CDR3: CASRPRTGHDEGTEAFF

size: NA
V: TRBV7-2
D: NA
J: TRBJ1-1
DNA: TGTGCCAGCAGCTTAGCCGCAGGGGCAAACACTGAAGCTTTCTTT
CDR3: CASSLAAGANTEAFF

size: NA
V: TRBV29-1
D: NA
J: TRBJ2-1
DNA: TGCAGCGTTGATTACGGACAGAGCTCCTACAATGAGCAGTTCTTC
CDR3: CSVDYGQSSYNEQFF

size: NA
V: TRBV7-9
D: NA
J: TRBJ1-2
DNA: TGTGCCAGCTCCCGGGAAGGGTCGTCAGGCTACACCTTC
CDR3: CASSREGSSGYTF

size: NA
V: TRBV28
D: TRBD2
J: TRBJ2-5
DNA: TGTGCCAGCAGCCAGGGAGGGGCAAAAGAGACCCAGTACTTC
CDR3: CASSQGGAKETQYF

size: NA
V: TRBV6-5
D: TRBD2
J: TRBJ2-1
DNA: TGTGCCAGCAGTTACTCGACCGGACTAGCAGAACATGAGCAGTTCTTC
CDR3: CASSYSTGLAEHEQFF

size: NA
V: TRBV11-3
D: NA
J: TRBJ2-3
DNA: TGTGCCAGCAGCTTACGGGTGGGCACAGATACGCAGTATTTT
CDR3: CASSLRVGTDTQYF

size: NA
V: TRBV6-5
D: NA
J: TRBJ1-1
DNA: TGTGCCAGCAGTAGGGGGGGGTTAGGCACTGAAGCTTTCTTT
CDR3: CASSRGGLGTEAFF

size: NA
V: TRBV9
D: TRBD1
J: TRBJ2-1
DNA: TGTGCCAGCAGCGTAAGGACAGGGGTCGGGCCCTACAATGAGCAGTTCTTC
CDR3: CASSVRTGVGPYNEQFF

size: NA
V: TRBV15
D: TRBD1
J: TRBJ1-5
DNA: TGTGCCACCAGCTGGGGACAGGGGGTACCCAAGGGCAATCAGCCCCAGCATTTT
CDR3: CATSWGQGVPKGNQPQHF

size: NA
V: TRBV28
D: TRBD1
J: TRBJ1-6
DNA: TGTGCCAGCAGTAAGAATAGACAGGGTTGGTCACCCCTCCACTTT
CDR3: CASSKNRQGWSPLHF

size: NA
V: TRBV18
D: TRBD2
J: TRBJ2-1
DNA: TGTGCCAGCTCACCGGGACTAGAACCCTACAATGAGCAGTTCTTC
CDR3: CASSPGLEPYNEQFF

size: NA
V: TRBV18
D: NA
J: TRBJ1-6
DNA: TGTGCCAGCTCGCCGGTTGTGGATTCACCCCTCCACTTT
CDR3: CASSPVVDSPLHF

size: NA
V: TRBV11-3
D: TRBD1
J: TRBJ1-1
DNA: TGTGCCAGCAGCCCGAAGACAGGGATGAACACTGAAGCTTTCTTT
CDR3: CASSPKTGMNTEAFF

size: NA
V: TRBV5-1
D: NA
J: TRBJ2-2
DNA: TGCGCCAGCAGCTTCGGGGTCCAATCGGGGACCGGGGAGCTGTTTTTT
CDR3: CASSFGVQSGTGELFF

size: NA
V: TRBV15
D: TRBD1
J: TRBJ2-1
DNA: TGTGCCACCAGCACACCGGGACAGGGGAGTTATGGTGAGCAGTTCTTC
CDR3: CATSTPGQGSYGEQFF